One sample yielded the 15 T cell receptor beta chains listed below, sequenced in a study of T cell responses to AZD1222 COVID-19 vaccine. Assay: immunoSEQ multiplex PCR; the TCRdb copy retains only in-frame clones and omits some. The sample shows some 140,000 clones, around 93% of them seen only once. The sample here was peripheral blood, taken on day 0 of AZD1222 vaccination. The receptors were sampled from an adult in good health.

This rearrangement joins TRBV11-2 to TRBJ1-6, with 7 bases lining up with TRBD1. This CDR3 is built from 15 residues. Unmatched junction bases numbered 9, after V lost 6 bases and J lost 7 bases. Germline V gene data show CDR1 as SGHAT and CDR2 as FQNNGV. The CDR3 here is CASRPPGQTNSPLHF. The CDR3 DNA sequence: TGTGCCAGCAGACCCCCGGGACAGACAAATTCACCCCTCCACTTT.

J is TRBJ2-3 and V is TRBV15; weak D call: TRBD1 (6 bases). CDR1 is LNHNV, CDR2 YYDKDF, per germline (reference sequence). The CDR3 is made up of 14 amino acids. V lost 2 bases to trimming and J lost 8 bases, with 14 bases between them. The DNA for the CDR3 is TGTGCCACCAGCAGACGGGACACTTTGAGTACGCAGTATTTT. Its protein product is CATSRRDTLSTQYF.

This clone appeared once. The J gene is TRBJ1-2, the V gene TRBV19; D is uncertain. The CDR3 is 12 residues long. The V gene lost 8 bases and the J gene lost 7 bases, with 14 bases spanning the gap. Germline CDR1 reads LNHDA; CDR2 reads SQIVND (reference sequence). CDR3 DNA: TGTGCCAGTCGACCCCGACTGGGTGGCTACACCTTC. This encodes CASRPRLGGYTF.

The CDR3 DNA is TGTGCCAGCAGCCCGATAGGGGGACAGTACAATGAGCAGTTCTTC. It encodes CASSPIGGQYNEQFF. This sequence joins TRBV7-9 and TRBJ2-1; 7 bases agree with TRBD1. The CDR3 totals 15 residues. In germline, CDR1 is SEHNR, CDR2 FQNEAQ (reference sequence). V shed 5 bases and J 4 bases; nucleotides not matched to a gene: 8. The full variable domain, its missing parts supplied by reference TRBV7-9 and TRBJ2-1, is DTGVSQNPRHKITKRGQNVTFRCDPISEHNRLYWYRQTLGQGPEFLTYFQNEAQLEKSRLLSDRFSAERPKGSFSTLEIQRTEQGDSAMYLCASSPIGGQYNEQFFGPGTRLTVL.

The genes are TRBV5-1 and TRBJ1-1; a weak D match, TRBD1 (6 bases). The germline CDR1 and CDR2 sequences are SGHRS and YFSETQ. V gave up 3 bases and J gave up 1 base, with 7 bases separating them. The length of the CDR3 is 13 residues. The CDR3 is CASSWGQNTEAFF. The CDR3 DNA reads TGCGCCAGCAGCTGGGGACAGAACACTGAAGCTTTCTTT.

The chain joins TRBV7-9 to TRBJ1-1; TRBD1 matches at 9 bases. CDR3 size: 16 residues. Looked up from germline, CDR1 is SEHNR and CDR2 is FQNEAQ (reference sequence). V shed 4 bases and J 1 base; nucleotides not matched to a gene: 7. CDR3 sequence (DNA): TGTGCCAGCAGCTCACCGACAGGGGGGACGAACACTGAAGCTTTCTTT. This encodes CASSSPTGGTNTEAFF.

This rearrangement joins TRBV9 to TRBJ2-5, with a possible D match to TRBD2 (6 bases). Germline-derived CDR1 and CDR2 are SGDLS and YYNGEE. V lost 0 bases, J lost 1 base, and 13 bases lay in between. This CDR3 spans 16 amino acids. In DNA form, the CDR3 reads TGTGCCAGCAGCGTAGGTGGGGACTGGCGCCAAGAGACCCAGTACTTC. Translated: CASSVGGDWRQETQYF.

The chain is built from TRBV30 and TRBJ1-1, with D hard to call. This CDR3 has 15 amino acids. CDR1 and CDR2 (germline): GTSNPN, SVGIG (reference sequence). V lost 2 bases and J lost 1, with 14 bases in between. CDR3 nucleotide sequence: TGTGCCTGGAGTCCTCCCCTACGGGGGAACACTGAAGCTTTCTTT. Residues: CAWSPPLRGNTEAFF. The whole variable domain, remainder taken from reference TRBV30 and TRBJ1-1, is SQTIHQWPATLVQPVGSPLSLECTVEGTSNPNLYWYRQAAGRGLQLLFYSVGIGQISSEVPQNLSASRPQDRQFILSSKKLLLSDSGFYLCAWSPPLRGNTEAFFGQGTRLTVV.

Turning to this clone: At one end, the junction sequence differs from germline, possibly due to a read error. The chain employs TRBV6-6 and TRBJ1-3; TRBD1 matches 7 bases. The CDR3 is made up of 14 amino acids. Germline loops: CDR1 MNHNY, CDR2 SVGAGI (reference sequence). CDR3 residues: CASSWDSQGITIYF. The CDR3 DNA follows: TGTGCCAGCAGTTGGGACAGCCAAGGAATCACCATATATTTT.

The chain has TRBV7-3 and TRBJ2-5, with D possibly matching TRBD2 (7 bases). This CDR3 spans 14 amino acids. The ends were cut back, 1 base at V and 7 bases at J, with 13 bases in the middle. CDR1 and CDR2 from the germline V gene are SGHTA and FQGTGA. CDR3 sequence reads: CASSLIGGQGTQYF. The CDR3 DNA reads TGTGCCAGCAGCTTAATCGGGGGGCAGGGGACCCAGTACTTC.

The gene calls are TRBV6-5 and TRBJ2-3; D perhaps matches TRBD2 (5 bases). In germline, CDR1 is MNHEY, CDR2 SVGAGI. CDR3 length: 13 amino acids. V shed 5 bases and J shed 6 bases, with 12 bases lying between them. The CDR3 coding sequence is TGTGCCAGCAGTCCCCGGCCGGGGGATACGCAGTATTTT. It codes for CASSPRPGDTQYF.

The V and J genes are TRBV28 and TRBJ2-1; tentative D call: TRBD1 (6 bases). V was cut by 6 bases and J by 8 bases, with 11 bases left in between. The V gene's germline CDR1 is MDHEN and CDR2 SYDVKM. There are 12 residues in the CDR3. The CDR3 region is CASRLGADEQFF. For the CDR3, the DNA is TGTGCCAGCAGACTGGGGGCTGATGAGCAGTTCTTC.

This clone was seen only once. The CDR3 DNA follows: TGTGCCAGCAGTCAAGGACGGGTTCGGGGTGGCTACACCTTC. Protein product: CASSQGRVRGGYTF. The gene calls are TRBV27 and TRBJ1-2, with D hard to call. Trimming took off 5 bases at V and 7 bases at J, with 17 bases between the two ends. The CDR3 totals 14 residues. Per the germline V gene, CDR1 is MNHEY and CDR2 is SMNVEV (reference sequence).

Note on this clone: Other nucleotide sequences from this sample produce the same CDR3. V gene TRBV9 combines with J gene TRBJ2-5, with a weak D call TRBD2 (5 bases). The germline V gene has CDR1 SGDLS and CDR2 YYNGEE. Trimming took 2 bases from V and 4 from J, leaving 6 bases between them. The CDR3 loop spans 12 amino acids. This CDR3 is CASSVGGETQYF. In DNA, the CDR3 is TGTGCCAGCAGCGTTGGAGGAGAGACCCAGTACTTC.

J is TRBJ2-7 and V is TRBV10-1; unclear D gene. The germline gives CDR1 WNHNN, CDR2 SYGVQD (reference sequence). V lost 3 bases to trimming and J lost 2 bases, with 8 bases between them. The CDR3 has 13 residues. In DNA form, the CDR3 reads TGCGCCAGCAGTGAATCAGTAGCCTACGAGCAGTACTTC. Protein: CASSESVAYEQYF.